The 17 T cell receptor beta chains reported below all come from one sample, sequenced in a study of blood T cell repertoires in COVID-19. Some clones are missing from TCRdb's copy, which holds only in-frame ones; the method was immunoSEQ multiplex PCR. This table has under 400,000 clones, approximately 88% appearing once. The sequencing sample was made of peripheral blood. All receptors derive from a woman in her 30s with COVID-19, enrolled during active disease.

The V gene is TRBV12-5, the J gene TRBJ2-3; possible D gene TRBD2, 6 bases. The germline V gene encodes CDR1 LGHNT and CDR2 FRNRAP. The CDR3 covers 16 residues. V was clipped by 5 bases and J by 7 bases, with 22 bases between them. As DNA, the CDR3 is TGTGCTAGTGGTAGATTCTATAGCGGCTCCGATCATACGCAGTATTTT. Its protein product is CASGRFYSGSDHTQYF. Using reference TRBV12-5 and TRBJ2-3 for the parts outside the CDR3, the full variable domain is DARVTQTPRHKVTEMGQEVTMRCQPILGHNTVFWYRQTMMQGLELLAYFRNRAPLDDSGMPKDRFSAEMPDATLATLKIQPSEPRDSAVYFCASGRFYSGSDHTQYFGPGTRLTVL.

The J gene is TRBJ1-1, the V gene TRBV27; 9 bases agree with TRBD1. V shed 5 bases and J 5 bases; nucleotides not matched to a gene: 6. Germline V gene data show CDR1 as MNHEY and CDR2 as SMNVEV (reference sequence). This CDR3 spans 14 amino acids. The DNA of the CDR3 is TGTGCCAGCAGTGGAACAGGGGGCCGGACTGAAGCTTTCTTT. The encoded protein is CASSGTGGRTEAFF.

This chain links TRBV11-2 with TRBJ2-1; D call uncertain. V shed 4 bases and J shed 7 bases, with 8 bases lying between them. This CDR3 has 12 amino acids. The germline gives CDR1 SGHAT, CDR2 FQNNGV. The CDR3 spells CASSSLRNEQFF. The CDR3 DNA follows: TGTGCCAGCAGCTCCCTCAGGAATGAGCAGTTCTTC.

This sequence joins TRBV7-9 and TRBJ2-5, with 13 bases lining up with TRBD2. The V gene end was trimmed by 1 base and the J gene end by 1 base; junction bases not matched to a gene: 3. There are 17 residues in the CDR3. The germline V gene has CDR1 SEHNR and CDR2 FQNEAQ (reference sequence). The CDR3 loop reads CASSLGGLAGSQETQYF. The CDR3 coding sequence is TGTGCCAGCAGCTTAGGGGGACTAGCGGGGTCCCAAGAGACCCAGTACTTC.

This clone showed up just a few times. V and J are TRBV30 and TRBJ1-1; 7 positions agree with TRBD1. The CDR3 is 16 amino acids. V lost 2 bases and J lost 1; bases outside the gene matches: 10. Germline CDR1 reads GTSNPN; CDR2 reads SVGIG (reference sequence). In DNA, the CDR3 is TGTGCCTGGAGTCCGGGACAGATTTCAACGAACACTGAAGCTTTCTTT. Translated: CAWSPGQISTNTEAFF.

This clone was seen just once. This chain connects TRBV19 to TRBJ1-5; tentatively, D is TRBD1 (5 bases). The ends were cut back, 0 bases at V and 9 bases at J, with 6 bases in the middle. The CDR3 totals 12 residues. CDR1 is LNHDA, CDR2 SQIVND, per germline (reference sequence). CDR3 region: CASSIDQGPQHF. CDR3 in DNA: TGTGCCAGTAGTATAGATCAGGGGCCCCAGCATTTT.

The rearrangement uses TRBV9 and TRBJ2-3; 7 bases are a match to TRBD2. The CDR3 is made up of 14 amino acids. Germline V gene lookup returns CDR1 SGDLS and CDR2 YYNGEE. V was clipped by 4 bases and J by 3 bases; unmatched bases: 5. CDR3 sequence (DNA): TGTGCCAGCAGCATTCAGCGGGGAACAGATACGCAGTATTTT. Translation: CASSIQRGTDTQYF.

This chain links TRBV5-1 with TRBJ1-1, with 10 positions matching TRBD1. V dropped 1 base and J dropped 7; count of bases not matched to a gene: 4. This CDR3 has 14 amino acids. CDR1 and CDR2 (germline): SGHRS, YFSETQ. The CDR3 here is CASSLSGTGVEAFF. In DNA, the CDR3 is TGCGCCAGCAGCTTGTCCGGGACAGGGGTTGAAGCTTTCTTT.

This clone has only one observation. This chain links TRBV12-3 or TRBV12-4 with TRBJ2-5; no clear D. V was cut by 9 bases and J by 5 bases, with 16 bases left in between. This CDR3 comprises 13 residues. CDR3 sequence: CASFDRVGETQYF. CDR3 coding DNA: TGTGCCAGTTTCGATCGGGTTGGGGAGACCCAGTACTTC.

The chain couples TRBV5-1 to TRBJ1-1; D might be TRBD1 (6 bases). The ends were cut back, 2 bases at V and 4 bases at J, with 12 bases in the middle. The CDR3 consists of 14 residues. Per germline, CDR1 SGHRS and CDR2 YFSETQ. The CDR3 coding sequence is TGCGCCAGCAGCTTCGGACAGTACACCACTGAAGCTTTCTTT. Translation: CASSFGQYTTEAFF.

This clone was observed a handful of times. The V gene is TRBV7-3, the J gene TRBJ2-1, with D perhaps TRBD2 (6 bases). The V end was cut by 5 bases, the J end by 7 bases, with 15 bases between. The CDR3 totals 14 residues. Germline values: CDR1 SGHTA, CDR2 FQGTGA. The CDR3 DNA follows: TGTGCCAGCAGCACCGAGGGACTCCGGAATGAGCAGTTCTTC. This codes for CASSTEGLRNEQFF.

The chain employs TRBV6-5 and TRBJ1-4, with D possibly being TRBD1 (6 bases). Trimming took off 6 bases at V and 11 bases at J, with 13 bases between the two ends. Germline V gives CDR1 MNHEY, CDR2 SVGAGI. The CDR3 length is 12 residues. The CDR3 spells CASRMRQGKLFF. For the CDR3, the DNA is TGTGCCAGCAGGATGCGCCAGGGGAAACTGTTTTTT.

This chain uses TRBV7-2 with TRBJ1-3, with 12 bases aligning to TRBD1. Germline V gene sequence: CDR1 SGHTA, CDR2 FQGNSA. CDR3 length: 14 amino acids. After removal of 7 bases from V and 8 bases from J, the junction contained 6 bases not matched to a gene. The CDR3 DNA reads TGTGCCAGCATCGCGGGACAGGGGGCTGACACCATATATTTT. This encodes CASIAGQGADTIYF. Complete variable domain (other parts from reference TRBV7-2 and TRBJ1-3): GAGVSQSPSNKVTEKGKDVELRCDPISGHTALYWYRQSLGQGLEFLIYFQGNSAPDKSGLPSDRFSAERTGGSVSTLTIQRTQQEDSAVYLCASIAGQGADTIYFGEGSWLTVV.

CDR3 in amino acids: CASSIQGHYGYTF. As DNA, the CDR3 is TGTGCCAGCAGTATACAGGGTCACTATGGCTACACCTTC. The chain recombines TRBV27 with TRBJ1-2; possibly TRBD1 for D (6 bases). The CDR3 sequence is 13 residues long. Germline V lookup: CDR1 MNHEY, CDR2 SMNVEV (reference sequence). V lost 5 bases and J 3 bases, leaving 10 bases between the germline ends.

This clone was seen a single time. V usage is TRBV27 and J usage is TRBJ1-5, with no clear D. The CDR3 runs 13 residues. V was clipped by 6 bases and J by 2 bases, with 8 bases between them. From germline, CDR1 is MNHEY and CDR2 SMNVEV (reference sequence). CDR3 in DNA: TGTGCCAGCAGCGCCCGGGGCAATCAGCCCCAGCATTTT. Protein: CASSARGNQPQHF.

This rearrangement joins TRBV7-2 to TRBJ1-2, with 7 bases that match TRBD1. The CDR3 has 15 residues. The germline V gene encodes CDR1 SGHTA and CDR2 FQGNSA. J was trimmed by 6 bases and V by 1 base; bases with no gene match: 8. The CDR3, as DNA: TGTGCCAGCAGCTTAGTTCGCAGGGGGTCCCATGGCTACACCTTC. This encodes CASSLVRRGSHGYTF.

V and J are TRBV7-2 and TRBJ1-2; D gene ambiguous. V was clipped by 1 base and J by 4 bases, with 7 bases between them. Germline loops: CDR1 SGHTA, CDR2 FQGNSA. CDR3 length equals 13 residues. The CDR3 DNA reads TGTGCCAGCAGCTTAGGTGAGATCTATGGCTACACCTTC. Its translation is CASSLGEIYGYTF.